A selection of T cell receptor beta chains follows, all from one sample in a study of blood T cell repertoires in COVID-19. The table came from immunoSEQ multiplex PCR; TCRdb's copy has only in-frame clones and leaves some out. The sample lists 150,000 to 200,000 clones, roughly three quarters occurring once. Sequencing was performed on peripheral blood. The receptors originated from a woman between 45 and 60 years old with active or convalescent COVID-19. The conserved cysteine and the conserved F or W are not part of the CDR3 here. The order of the fields is V gene, CDR3 length, J gene, CDR3 protein.

V: TRBV7-2
length: 15
J: TRBJ1-3
CDR3: ASSLLTGGISGNTIY

V: TRBV30
length: 14
J: TRBJ2-2
CDR3: AWRGGGTGVPGELF

V: TRBV30
length: 11
J: TRBJ1-3
CDR3: AWSVPGVATIY

V: TRBV5-1
length: 12
J: TRBJ2-3
CDR3: ASSLSSGPDTQY

V: TRBV12-3/TRBV12-4
length: 10
J: TRBJ1-1
CDR3: ASRAGGTEAF

V: TRBV5-6
length: 13
J: TRBJ2-5
CDR3: ASSLDFRVRETQY

V: TRBV7-7
length: 13
J: TRBJ2-3
CDR3: ASSPTPSSTDTQY

V: TRBV28
length: 9
J: TRBJ2-5
CDR3: ASSSLLIAY

V: TRBV29-1
length: 13
J: TRBJ2-1
CDR3: SVDSGGLSRNEQF

V: TRBV11-3
length: 11
J: TRBJ1-3
CDR3: ASATNSGNTIY

V: TRBV20-1
length: 8
J: TRBJ1-2
CDR3: SAREGGYT

V: TRBV5-5
length: 12
J: TRBJ1-1
CDR3: ASSPWGVNTEAF

V: TRBV3-1/TRBV3-2
length: 12
J: TRBJ1-2
CDR3: ASSPTGQPGGYT

V: TRBV7-2
length: 15
J: TRBJ1-5
CDR3: ASSPSDRGLSNQPQH

V: TRBV2
length: 11
J: TRBJ2-3
CDR3: ASRGQSTDTQY

V: TRBV19
length: 12
J: TRBJ2-7
CDR3: ASSTRTGPYEQY

V: TRBV6-5
length: 13
J: TRBJ2-2
CDR3: ASSTHSGSTGELF

V: TRBV19
length: 12
J: TRBJ2-7
CDR3: ASRGTGGPYEQY

V: TRBV27
length: 13
J: TRBJ2-1
CDR3: ASSLTGRGYNEQF

V: TRBV7-3
length: 13
J: TRBJ2-1
CDR3: ASSSPGSGRNEQF

V: TRBV9
length: 13
J: TRBJ1-2
CDR3: ASSVESVGGYGYT

V: TRBV30
length: 13
J: TRBJ2-3
CDR3: AWSDRTSPTDTQY

V: TRBV4-2
length: 15
J: TRBJ1-1
CDR3: ASSQRGGVAYVAEAF

V: TRBV29-1
length: 10
J: TRBJ1-2
CDR3: SVGGHFYGYT

V: TRBV2
length: 16
J: TRBJ2-5
CDR3: ASKWGMGQARGGETQY

V: TRBV28
length: 13
J: TRBJ1-5
CDR3: ASSSTGGSNQPQH

V: TRBV5-1
length: 13
J: TRBJ2-5
CDR3: ASRVASGDQETQY

V: TRBV7-7
length: 11
J: TRBJ2-1
CDR3: ASSSGQLNEQF

V: TRBV6-2/TRBV6-3
length: 11
J: TRBJ2-1
CDR3: ASSSVSYNEQF

V: TRBV28
length: 12
J: TRBJ1-4
CDR3: ASRRGQLNEKLF

V: TRBV30
length: 12
J: TRBJ2-3
CDR3: ACQPRGTTDTQY

V: TRBV19
length: 11
J: TRBJ1-5
CDR3: ASTGVSNQPQH

V: TRBV5-1
length: 14
J: TRBJ1-6
CDR3: ASKAADERGNSPLH

V: TRBV5-1
length: 11
J: TRBJ1-1
CDR3: ASQGQLNTEAF

V: TRBV30
length: 13
J: TRBJ2-6
CDR3: AWSGDRAGANVLT

V: TRBV14
length: 10
J: TRBJ2-2
CDR3: ASSPGSGELF

V: TRBV6-5
length: 12
J: TRBJ2-1
CDR3: ASSTGTSGDGQF

V: TRBV19
length: 12
J: TRBJ2-7
CDR3: ASSRQGASYEQY

V: TRBV5-5
length: 13
J: TRBJ2-7
CDR3: ASSLDLAGGYEQY

V: TRBV5-1
length: 13
J: TRBJ2-5
CDR3: ASSSDGRRKETQY

V: TRBV5-1
length: 16
J: TRBJ2-3
CDR3: ASSFYLAGGNPPDTQY

V: TRBV5-1
length: 14
J: TRBJ1-1
CDR3: ASSSGTDYMNTEAF

V: TRBV5-1
length: 11
J: TRBJ2-3
CDR3: ASSLGYTDTQY

V: TRBV9
length: 14
J: TRBJ2-5
CDR3: ASSVPSTSGRETQY

V: TRBV6-5
length: 13
J: TRBJ2-3
CDR3: ASSFTGAITDTQY

V: TRBV15
length: 14
J: TRBJ2-2
CDR3: ATSDPQGVDVGELF

V: TRBV2
length: 12
J: TRBJ2-5
CDR3: ASGAQGVRETQY

V: TRBV7-2
length: 16
J: TRBJ2-1
CDR3: ASSLSRVGGGAYNEQF

V: TRBV18
length: 10
J: TRBJ1-1
CDR3: ASSTGQGEAF

V: TRBV5-8
length: 13
J: TRBJ1-5
CDR3: ASSLSRGGGQPQH

V: TRBV4-1
length: 12
J: TRBJ1-4
CDR3: ASSHTGDREKLF

V: TRBV28
length: 14
J: TRBJ1-2
CDR3: ASSRGGQLTNYGYT

V: TRBV29-1
length: 12
J: TRBJ1-6
CDR3: SVLLGPYNSPLH

V: TRBV9
length: 11
J: TRBJ2-4
CDR3: ASSPLGRNIQY

V: TRBV10-3
length: 11
J: TRBJ2-7
CDR3: AIGQSGSAEQY

V: TRBV7-9
length: 12
J: TRBJ2-1
CDR3: ASSSGQGRDEQF